The rows below give T cell receptor beta chains drawn from one sample of a study of CD4+ T cells in melanoma. Only in-frame clones appear in the TCRdb table, and some are missing; sequencing was by immunoSEQ multiplex PCR. In the table there are 110,000 to 150,000 clones, over 90% of which are singletons. The receptors originated from a human donor with melanoma. The CDR3 runs from the conserved cysteine through the conserved F or W. The D gene is left open where the match is weak. Expanded clones get a size class; other rows say once, few or many, or leave the size out.

j_gene	abundance	d_gene	v_gene	CDR3aa	CDR3nt
TRBJ1-6	-	-	TRBV5-6	CASSLHREGSPLHF	TGTGCCAGCAGCTTGCACAGGGAGGGATCACCCCTCCACTTT
TRBJ1-1	-	-	TRBV5-1	CASSLDGPMNTEAFF	TGCGCCAGCAGCTTGGACGGACCGATGAACACTGAAGCTTTCTTT
TRBJ2-3	-	-	TRBV5-1	CASSLPGADTQYF	TGCGCCAGCAGCTTACCAGGCGCAGATACGCAGTATTTT
TRBJ1-1	-	TRBD1	TRBV10-2	CASSDPGQGNTEAFF	TGCGCCAGCAGTGACCCAGGACAGGGGAACACTGAAGCTTTCTTT
TRBJ1-5	-	-	TRBV2	CASSSRGSNQPQHF	TGTGCCAGCAGCAGCAGGGGATCGAATCAGCCCCAGCATTTT
TRBJ2-2	-	-	TRBV5-3	CARSLGGDGELFF	TGTGCCAGAAGCTTGGGCGGCGACGGGGAGCTGTTTTTT
TRBJ2-2	-	TRBD1	TRBV13	CASSPQSYFQQTGGNTGELFF	TGTGCCAGCAGCCCCCAAAGCTATTTTCAGCAGACAGGGGGGAACACCGGGGAGCTGTTTTTT
TRBJ1-6	-	TRBD1	TRBV5-1	CASSQGQVDSPLHF	TGCGCCAGCAGCCAGGGACAGGTAGATTCACCCCTCCACTTT
TRBJ1-1	-	-	TRBV6-5	CASSPRDEGSEAFF	TGTGCCAGCAGCCCCCGGGACGAAGGGTCTGAAGCTTTCTTT
TRBJ1-2	-	TRBD1	TRBV6-1	CASSPQGSTNYGYTF	TGTGCCAGCAGCCCACAGGGGTCTACTAACTATGGCTACACCTTC
TRBJ2-1	-	-	TRBV5-1	CASSLQGIPYNEQFF	TGCGCCAGCAGCCTGCAGGGGATACCCTACAATGAGCAGTTCTTC
TRBJ2-5	-	-	TRBV9	CASSVGGLETQYF	TGTGCCAGCAGCGTTGGGGGCTTAGAGACCCAGTACTTC
TRBJ1-3	-	-	TRBV19	CASSTGSGNTIYF	TGTGCCAGTAGTACAGGGTCCGGAAACACCATATATTTT
TRBJ2-3	-	-	TRBV7-3	CASSLRLADTQYF	TGTGCCAGCAGCTTACGGTTGGCAGATACGCAGTATTTT
TRBJ2-4	-	-	TRBV29-1	CSVEIKNIQYF	TGCAGCGTTGAGATTAAAAACATTCAGTACTTC
TRBJ2-1	once	TRBD2	TRBV10-2	CASTLAGGSSYNEQFF	TGCGCCAGTACACTAGCGGGGGGGAGCTCCTACAATGAGCAGTTCTTC
TRBJ2-5	few	TRBD2	TRBV19	CASSPRDGGETQYF	TGTGCCAGTAGTCCCCGGGACGGGGGGGAGACCCAGTACTTC
TRBJ2-7	-	-	TRBV10-3	CAISRDWDYEQYF	TGTGCCATCAGCCGGGACTGGGACTACGAGCAGTACTTC
TRBJ2-1	few	TRBD2	TRBV18	CASSPSRGGAYEQFF	TGTGCCAGCTCACCCTCTCGCGGGGGGGCCTATGAGCAGTTCTTC
TRBJ2-3	-	TRBD1	TRBV6-1	CASTRTGTKDTQYF	TGTGCCAGCACTCGGACAGGGACGAAAGATACGCAGTATTTT
TRBJ1-2	-	-	TRBV5-4	CASSIHGTFSGGYTF	TGTGCCAGCAGCATTCACGGGACCTTCAGTGGGGGCTACACCTTC
TRBJ1-1	-	TRBD1	TRBV10-3	CAIRATGTGGTEAFF	TGTGCCATCCGGGCCACCGGGACAGGGGGGACTGAAGCTTTCTTT
TRBJ2-3	-	-	TRBV2	CASKKGGAADTRYF	TGTGCCAGCAAAAAAGGAGGGGCGGCAGATACGCGGTATTTT
TRBJ1-3	-	-	TRBV7-9	CASSLMSSGNTIYF	TGTGCCAGCAGTCTTATGAGCTCTGGAAACACCATATATTTT
TRBJ1-4	-	-	TRBV15	CATSRDRGAVEKLFF	TGTGCCACCAGCAGAGACCGGGGGGCAGTTGAAAAACTGTTTTTT
TRBJ1-2	-	-	TRBV2	CASRRARANYGYTF	TGTGCCAGCAGGCGGGCGAGAGCTAACTATGGCTACACCTTC
TRBJ2-2	-	-	TRBV9	CASSPLHDTGELFF	TGTGCCAGCAGCCCTTTACATGACACCGGGGAGCTGTTTTTT